Each of the 8 T cell receptor beta chains below was sequenced from the same sample in a study of shared clonotypes between healthy human individuals. Repertoires were generated with immunoSEQ multiplex PCR, while TCRdb's copy carries only in-frame clones and drops some. The table lists about 650,000 clones, roughly 95% of them singletons. CD45RO-negative, CCR7-positively selected cells formed the naive CD8 fraction, excluding terminally differentiated effector memory CD45RA+ cells. The sequencing input was naive CD8+ T cells sorted from blood. These receptors originate from a woman aged 30 to 39 in good health.

This chain links TRBV6-5 with TRBJ2-4; D is unclear. The ends were cut back, 0 bases at V and 7 bases at J, with 16 bases in the middle. Germline V CDR1 and CDR2: MNHEY, SVGAGI. CDR3 length: 16 residues. CDR3 region: CASSYSIVGKGNIQYF. The CDR3 DNA follows: TGTGCCAGCAGTTACTCGATTGTGGGGAAAGGGAACATTCAGTACTTC.

The chain recombines TRBV27 with TRBJ2-1, with D possibly being TRBD2 (6 bases). The ends were cut back, 5 bases at V and 4 bases at J, with 15 bases in the middle. The germline gives CDR1 MNHEY, CDR2 SMNVEV (reference sequence). The CDR3 contains 15 residues. DNA of the CDR3: TGTGCCAGCAGTCTCAGTGCTAGCGCTTACAATGAGCAGTTCTTC. Amino acids: CASSLSASAYNEQFF.

This clone was seen only once. V and J are TRBV6-5 and TRBJ2-5; D might be TRBD2 (5 bases). Trimming shortened V by 3 bases and J by 3 bases, and 11 bases separated the two germline ends. From germline, CDR1 is MNHEY and CDR2 SVGAGI. CDR3 length: 14 amino acids. CDR3 sequence: CASSYVAPEETQYF. CDR3 DNA sequence: TGTGCCAGCAGTTATGTAGCGCCGGAAGAGACCCAGTACTTC.

J is TRBJ2-1 and V is TRBV4-1, with 7 bases lining up with TRBD2. The germline CDR1 and CDR2 sequences are MGHRA and YSYEKL. Unmatched junction bases numbered 17, after V lost 3 bases and J lost 6 bases. This CDR3 has 18 residues. The CDR3 coding sequence is TGCGCCAGCAGCCACCATATAGCCCCGGGAGGCCAAGTCAATGAGCAGTTCTTC. It is translated as CASSHHIAPGGQVNEQFF.

The chain uses TRBV6-5 and TRBJ2-5; tentative D call: TRBD2 (5 bases). Germline V lookup: CDR1 MNHEY, CDR2 SVGAGI. V was pared by 3 bases and J by 3 bases, with 11 bases between. The CDR3 consists of 14 residues. The CDR3 loop reads CASSYSRREETQYF. The CDR3 DNA follows: TGTGCCAGCAGTTATTCCCGGCGGGAAGAGACCCAGTACTTC.

DNA of the CDR3: TGTGCCAGCAGCTTCAACCCCGGGGGGGCTGGAAACACCATATATTTT. It yields the protein CASSFNPGGAGNTIYF. The genes are TRBV6-6 and TRBJ1-3, with D perhaps matching TRBD1 (5 bases). The V end lost 6 bases, the J end lost 2 bases, and 17 bases lay between the germline ends. The CDR3 length is 16 residues. Germline assignment: CDR1 MNHNY and CDR2 SVGAGI (reference sequence).

CDR3 loop: CASSLRLAGSYEQYF. The CDR3 DNA is TGTGCCAGCAGTTTAAGGCTAGCGGGCTCCTACGAGCAGTACTTC. The rearrangement uses TRBV28 and TRBJ2-7; 8 positions agree with TRBD2. The germline CDR1 and CDR2 sequences are MDHEN and SYDVKM. V lost 2 bases to trimming and J lost 0 bases; unmatched junction nucleotides: 3. The CDR3 loop spans 15 amino acids.

This CDR3 is CASTPGGMGPTDTQYF. The CDR3 DNA is TGTGCCAGCACCCCCGGGGGCATGGGCCCCACAGATACGCAGTATTTT. The gene calls are TRBV7-9 and TRBJ2-3; D assignment may be TRBD1 or TRBD2 (6 bases each). The V gene's germline CDR1 is SEHNR and CDR2 FQNEAQ (reference sequence). The CDR3 has 16 amino acids. Between the trimmed V and J ends, which lost 7 bases and 2 bases, there was a span of 19 bases.